The clone carrying this TCR beta chain was seen only a few times. Via MiXCR, TCRdb re-called the PCR reads, giving one row per CDR3 protein. The table lists 1,300 to 1,500 distinct CDR3 sequences, 47% of them singletons. Germline CDR1 is SGHVS and CDR2 is FQNEAQ. The CDR3 has 15 residues. The data were obtained in a study of immune characterization of retroperitoneal liposarcoma. This TCR derives from a female donor with retroperitoneal liposarcoma. The sequenced sample was tumor tissue. V is TRBV7-8 and J is TRBJ2-1; possible D gene TRBD2, 6 bases. Gene TRBJ2-7 matches the end of the DNA better, so the J call may be wrong. The CDR3 DNA follows: TGTGCCAGCAGCCCCCGCGGGAAGGGCGCCGACGAGCAGTACTTC. Translating gives CASSPRGKGADEQYF.